The next 16 T cell receptor beta chains were all read from a single sample in a study of beta chain features in type 1 diabetes. The sequenced template was cDNA made from the entire isolated RNA. Measured with immunoSEQ multiplex PCR; TCRdb has only the in-frame clones, and not every one. This table has fewer than 350,000 clones, 7% to 9% appearing once. The material sequenced was central memory CD4+ T cells from blood. The receptor set was obtained from a woman aged 18-29 years in good health.

This clone came up a few times. The chain uses TRBV11-3 and TRBJ2-1; 10 nucleotides align to TRBD2. The germline gives CDR1 SGHNT, CDR2 YENEEA. This CDR3 is built from 16 residues. Trimming cost V 5 bases and J 4 bases; bases outside gene matches: 8. The CDR3 here is CASSQRGTSEYNEQFF. CDR3 nucleotides: TGTGCCAGCAGCCAAAGGGGGACTAGCGAGTACAATGAGCAGTTCTTC.

The genes are TRBV14 and TRBJ2-1, with D unclear. The V gene lost 0 bases and the J gene lost 9 bases, with 9 bases spanning the gap. This CDR3 spans 13 amino acids. CDR1 is SGHDN, CDR2 FVKESK, per germline. CDR3 nucleotide sequence: TGTGCCAGCAGCCAAGATTTGGGTCGTGAGCAGTTCTTC. This gives the protein CASSQDLGREQFF.

V usage is TRBV7-2 and J usage is TRBJ2-1, with D possibly TRBD2 on 6 matching bases. Deletions cut 4 bases from V and 2 bases from J, with 12 bases between. Per germline, CDR1 SGHTA and CDR2 FQGNSA. The CDR3 has 15 amino acids. The CDR3 region has the DNA TGTGCCAGCAGCTCGGGACTGGTGCCCTACAATGAGCAGTTCTTC. Encoded protein: CASSSGLVPYNEQFF.

This clone was recorded a few times. The J gene is TRBJ1-2, the V gene TRBV5-4, with D maybe TRBD1 (5 bases). The germline gives CDR1 SGHNT, CDR2 YYREEE (reference sequence). There are 14 residues in the CDR3. With 3 bases removed from V and 6 bases from J, the gap between germline ends came to 15 bases. CDR3 loop: CASSSGLARHGYTF. The CDR3 coding sequence is TGTGCCAGCAGCTCAGGGTTAGCTAGGCATGGCTACACCTTC.

The chain has TRBV6-1 and TRBJ2-6, with no clear D. Trimming shortened V by 4 bases and J by 0 bases, and 10 bases separated the two germline ends. This CDR3 region has 16 residues. The germline V gene has CDR1 MNHNS and CDR2 SASEGT. The CDR3 protein is CASSVRQSSGANVLTF. For the CDR3, the DNA is TGTGCCAGCAGTGTCAGGCAGAGCTCTGGGGCCAACGTCCTGACTTTC.

This clone was observed many times. The chain has TRBV7-9 and TRBJ2-7; no reliable D call. V gave up 0 bases and J gave up 5 bases, with 8 bases separating them. Germline V gene lookup returns CDR1 SEHNR and CDR2 FQNEAQ (reference sequence). The CDR3 extends over 13 amino acids. The CDR3 DNA follows: TGTGCCAGCAGCTTAGCGGCAGCCAACGAGCAGTACGTC. Translation gives CASSLAAANEQYV.

V gene TRBV19 combines with J gene TRBJ1-1; D not certain. The germline gives CDR1 LNHDA, CDR2 SQIVND (reference sequence). V dropped 4 bases and J dropped 2 bases, with 8 bases sitting between them. CDR3 length: 13 amino acids. The CDR3 loop is CASSRSYNTEAFF. The CDR3 nucleotides are TGTGCCAGTAGTAGGTCCTACAACACTGAAGCTTTCTTT.

This clone was counted a single time. The chain uses TRBV4-2 and TRBJ2-7, with a possible D match to TRBD2 (5 bases). The CDR3 has 12 residues. CDR1 is LGHNA, CDR2 YNFKEQ, per germline. Trimming cost V 4 bases and J 3 bases, with 7 bases left between them. Here the CDR3 reads CASSLRGYEQYF. The CDR3 DNA reads as TGTGCCAGCAGCCTACGGGGCTACGAGCAGTACTTC.

V and J are TRBV30 and TRBJ1-2, with D perhaps TRBD1 (5 bases). CDR1 GTSNPN and CDR2 SVGIG come from the germline V gene (reference sequence). With 2 bases removed from V and 7 bases from J, the gap between germline ends came to 11 bases. The CDR3 runs to 12 residues. CDR3: CAWSTQGSGYTF. For the CDR3, the DNA is TGTGCCTGGAGTACCCAGGGATCTGGCTACACCTTC.

This clone was seen a handful of times. The CDR3 here is CASSPSLYGYTF. The DNA for the CDR3 is TGTGCCAGCAGCCCCTCTCTCTATGGCTACACCTTC. The chain links TRBV7-2 to TRBJ1-2; D gene uncertain. The CDR3 totals 12 residues. Trimming removed 5 bases from V and 4 bases from J, with 8 bases in between. Germline values: CDR1 SGHTA, CDR2 FQGNSA.

This chain uses TRBV4-3 with TRBJ2-3, with 10 bases lining up with TRBD2. J lost 4 bases, V lost 4 bases, and 8 bases had no gene match. CDR1 is LGHNA and CDR2 is YSLEER in the germline V gene. The CDR3 totals 16 residues. CDR3 sequence reads: CASSRGERGGADTQYF. CDR3 bases: TGCGCCAGCAGCCGCGGGGAGCGGGGGGGGGCAGATACGCAGTATTTT.

The chain couples TRBV7-9 to TRBJ2-7; TRBD2 agrees at 8 bases. Germline V CDR1 and CDR2: SEHNR, FQNEAQ (reference sequence). The CDR3 contains 14 residues. With 3 bases clipped from V and 6 bases from J, the junction kept 7 bases outside the gene matches. The CDR3 DNA reads as TGTGCCAGCAGCTTTGCCAGCGGGAGCGTCGAGCAGTACTTC. It codes for CASSFASGSVEQYF.

This sequence joins TRBV5-1 and TRBJ2-4; a weak D match, TRBD1 (5 bases). Trimming took off 3 bases at V and 6 bases at J, with 13 bases between the two ends. The CDR3 runs 14 residues. Germline V CDR1 and CDR2: SGHRS, YFSETQ. This chain's CDR3 is CASSSRTKTNIQYF. The CDR3 coding sequence is TGCGCCAGCAGCTCACGGACAAAAACAAACATTCAGTACTTC. Full variable domain (rest looked up from reference TRBV5-1 and TRBJ2-4): KAGVTQTPRYLIKTRGQQVTLSCSPISGHRSVSWYQQTPGQGLQFLFEYFSETQRNKGNFPGRFSGRQFSNSRSEMNVSTLELGDSALYLCASSSRTKTNIQYFGAGTRLSVL.

This rearrangement joins TRBV11-2 to TRBJ2-7; maybe TRBD1 (7 bases). Trimming removed 1 base from V and 4 bases from J, with 14 bases in between. CDR3 size: 15 residues. Germline V CDR1 and CDR2: SGHAT, FQNNGV. CDR3 nucleotides: TGTGCCAGCAGCTTAGTGGAGGGGGCTGGATACGAGCAGTACGTC. This translates into CASSLVEGAGYEQYV.

This clone has more than one count but fewer than ten. This chain links TRBV11-2 with TRBJ1-2, with D hard to call. The V end was cut by 0 bases, the J end by 5 bases, with 7 bases between. This CDR3 has 13 residues. Per germline, CDR1 SGHAT and CDR2 FQNNGV. The DNA of the CDR3 is TGTGCCAGCAGCTTAGATGAACAGTATGGCTACACCTTC. Protein sequence: CASSLDEQYGYTF. The full variable domain, rest sourced from reference TRBV11-2 and TRBJ1-2, is EAGVAQSPRYKIIEKRQSVAFWCNPISGHATLYWYQQILGQGPKLLIQFQNNGVVDDSQLPKDRFSAERLKGVDSTLKIQPAKLEDSAVYLCASSLDEQYGYTFGSGTRLTVV.

The chain recombines TRBV5-4 with TRBJ2-5, with D possibly TRBD1 on 6 matching bases. CDR1 and CDR2 (germline): SGHNT, YYREEE (reference sequence). The V end was cut by 4 bases, the J end by 2 bases, with 15 bases between. The CDR3 loop spans 15 amino acids. CDR3 protein: CASSPDSYQQETQYF. The CDR3 DNA reads as TGTGCCAGCAGCCCGGACAGCTACCAACAAGAGACCCAGTACTTC.